The clone carrying this T cell receptor (beta chain) has more than one count but fewer than ten. These data come from a study of T-cell memory formation after mild COVID-19. V was clipped by 3 bases and J by 6 bases; unmatched bases: 10. There are 15 residues in the CDR3. From the 5' RACE reads, TCRdb called clonotypes with MiXCR, one entry per CDR3 protein. This sample has roughly 190,000 distinct CDR3 sequences, with around 30% found just once. This TCR was recovered from an adult woman who had mild COVID-19 (a few samples of this study predate the infection). Cell type and time point are not known. The V gene is TRBV12-3 or TRBV12-4, the J gene TRBJ1-1; 7 nucleotides line up with TRBD1. Sample: PBMCs or a T cell subset sorted from them (not recorded which). CDR3 nucleotide sequence: TGTGCCAGCAGTTTTGGTGGGACAGCTCTATCTGAAGCTTTCTTT. It codes for CASSFGGTALSEAFF.